This entry concerns a single T cell receptor beta chain. This entry is derived from a study of human thymus T cells. The protocol was immunoSEQ multiplex PCR, while the TCRdb copy is restricted to in-frame clones and leaves out a portion. Of tens of thousands of clones in the sample, 94% were seen once. It was healthy Finnish infants having corrective surgery for congenital heart defects who were the donors. No fixed cell number was used; all available blood leukocytes supplied DNA. The CDR3 loop spans 15 amino acids. V was pared by 3 bases and J by 2 bases, with 2 bases of the junction left unmatched. Per the germline V gene, CDR1 is SGHAT and CDR2 is FQNNGV.

The receptor was derived from a boy under three years old with a congenital heart defect but otherwise immunologically healthy. The chain joins TRBV11-2 to TRBJ2-5, with 11 bases identical to TRBD2. Sequenced material: blood. The CDR3 DNA reads as TGTGCCAGCAGCTTGTGGACTAGCGGGCAAGAGACCCAGTACTTC. The encoded protein is CASSLWTSGQETQYF. Drawing the rest from reference TRBV11-2 and TRBJ2-5, the complete variable domain is EAGVAQSPRYKIIEKRQSVAFWCNPISGHATLYWYQQILGQGPKLLIQFQNNGVVDDSQLPKDRFSAERLKGVDSTLKIQPAKLEDSAVYLCASSLWTSGQETQYFGPGTRLLVL.